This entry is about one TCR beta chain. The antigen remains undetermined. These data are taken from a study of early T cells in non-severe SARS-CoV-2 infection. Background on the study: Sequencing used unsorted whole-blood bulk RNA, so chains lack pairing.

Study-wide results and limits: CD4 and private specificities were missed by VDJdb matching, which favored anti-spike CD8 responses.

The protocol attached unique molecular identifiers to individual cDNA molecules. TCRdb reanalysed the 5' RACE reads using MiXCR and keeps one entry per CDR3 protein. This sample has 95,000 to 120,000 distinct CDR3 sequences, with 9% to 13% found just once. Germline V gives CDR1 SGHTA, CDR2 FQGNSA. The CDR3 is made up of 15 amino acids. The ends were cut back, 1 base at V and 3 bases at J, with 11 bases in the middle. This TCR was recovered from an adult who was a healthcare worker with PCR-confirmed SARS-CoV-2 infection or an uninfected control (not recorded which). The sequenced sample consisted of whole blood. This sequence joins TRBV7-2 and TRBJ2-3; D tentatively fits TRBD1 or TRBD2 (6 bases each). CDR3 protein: CASSLGGAWTDTQYF. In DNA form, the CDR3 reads TGTGCCAGCAGCTTAGGGGGGGCCTGGACAGATACGCAGTATTTT.